Listed here are 19 T cell receptor beta chains from one sample, sequenced in a study of cytomegalovirus exposure and HLA in healthy donors. It was with 60 Vbeta and 13 Jbeta primers that the PCR ran. Profiled with immunoSEQ multiplex PCR; TCRdb holds only in-frame clones, not every one. Of 90,000 to 130,000 clones in the sample, roughly 85% were seen once. Sequencing was carried out using PBMCs. The receptors come from a man aged 30-40 years in good health and CMV-seropositive.

This chain joins TRBV18 and TRBJ1-5; 8 positions match TRBD1. The length of the CDR3 is 16 residues. CDR1 is KGHSH and CDR2 is LQKENI in the germline V gene. The ends lost 6 bases at V and 0 bases at J; junction bases unmatched: 7. The CDR3 DNA is TGTGCCAGCTCTCCCTTGGGGACAGGTAGCAATCAGCCCCAGCATTTT. Its translation is CASSPLGTGSNQPQHF.

This clone was detected a few times. This chain joins TRBV5-1 and TRBJ1-2; D not resolved. Germline CDR1 is SGHRS and CDR2 is YFSETQ. Trimming removed 4 bases at V and 5 bases at J, with 12 bases between. The CDR3 spans 13 residues. CDR3 sequence: CASSPEGVYGYTF. CDR3 DNA sequence: TGCGCCAGCAGCCCCGAGGGCGTGTATGGCTACACCTTC.

V usage is TRBV19 and J usage is TRBJ1-4; 11 bases are a match to TRBD1. Germline V gene lookup returns CDR1 LNHDA and CDR2 SQIVND (reference sequence). The CDR3 contains 15 residues. V was clipped by 4 bases and J by 8 bases; unmatched bases: 6. This CDR3 reads CASSTGTGGMEKLFF. CDR3 nucleotide sequence: TGTGCCAGTAGTACGGGGACAGGGGGGATGGAAAAACTGTTTTTT.

The rearrangement joins TRBV7-7 to TRBJ2-6, with 7 bases fitting TRBD1. With V trimmed by 3 bases and J by 0 bases, 8 bases remained unmatched. Germline V gives CDR1 SSHAT, CDR2 FNYEAQ (reference sequence). This CDR3 comprises 18 residues. CDR3 coding DNA: TGTGCCAGCAGCTTCTACAGGGGCCGCTACTCTGGGGCCAACGTCCTGACTTTC. Amino acid sequence: CASSFYRGRYSGANVLTF.

The CDR3 spells CASSITTGLLDNVLTF. CDR3 coding DNA: TGTGCCAGCTCCATCACGACAGGCCTATTAGACAACGTCCTGACTTTC. The chain has TRBV18 and TRBJ2-6; D possibly corresponds to TRBD1 (6 bases). This CDR3 spans 16 amino acids. The germline gives CDR1 KGHSH, CDR2 LQKENI. With 6 bases removed from V and 9 bases from J, the gap between germline ends came to 21 bases.

The chain uses TRBV6-6 and TRBJ2-3; D ambiguous. CDR1 MNHNY and CDR2 SVGAGI come from the germline V gene (reference sequence). The V gene lost 6 bases and the J gene lost 3 bases, with 7 bases spanning the gap. The CDR3 length is 12 residues. The CDR3 bases are TGTGCCAGCAGATCGGTTACAGATACGCAGTATTTT. Its translation: CASRSVTDTQYF.

The chain employs TRBV18 and TRBJ1-2; 7 bases line up with TRBD1. This CDR3 contains 12 residues. Trimming removed 3 bases from V and 5 bases from J; junction bases left unmatched: 0. The V gene's germline CDR1 is KGHSH and CDR2 LQKENI. As DNA, the CDR3 is TGTGCCAGCTCACCGACAGGGTATGGCTACACCTTC. Protein: CASSPTGYGYTF.

This clone was counted a few times. The J gene is TRBJ2-3, the V gene TRBV7-7; the D is unclear. Trimming pared 1 base from V and 5 bases from J, leaving 7 bases between. Per the germline V gene, CDR1 is SSHAT and CDR2 is FNYEAQ (reference sequence). The CDR3 is 13 amino acids. The CDR3 sequence: CASSLGLVDTQYF. CDR3 DNA: TGTGCCAGCAGCTTAGGTCTTGTAGATACGCAGTATTTT.

The chain uses TRBV7-2 and TRBJ1-2; 9 bases are shared with TRBD1. Germline V gene lookup returns CDR1 SGHTA and CDR2 FQGNSA. This CDR3 region has 15 residues. V lost 5 bases, J lost 4 bases, and 8 bases stayed unmatched. The CDR3, as DNA: TGTGCCAGCAGCCCGTTTGGGACAGGGATCTATGGCTACACCTTC. Its protein product is CASSPFGTGIYGYTF.

This sequence joins TRBV6-5 and TRBJ1-2; the D is unclear. Trimming left V 8 bases short and J 0 bases short, with 13 bases between. Germline V gene lookup returns CDR1 MNHEY and CDR2 SVGAGI. This CDR3 is 14 amino acids long. CDR3 region: CASGPGDSNYGYTF. CDR3 in DNA: TGTGCCAGCGGCCCGGGAGATTCTAACTATGGCTACACCTTC.

The chain recombines TRBV30 with TRBJ2-2, with 8 bases matching TRBD2. V gave up 2 bases and J gave up 3 bases; unmatched junction bases: 8. Germline CDR1 is GTSNPN and CDR2 is SVGIG (reference sequence). The CDR3 runs to 16 residues. The CDR3 nucleotides read TGTGCCTGGAGTAAGCGGGGGACCAAGTACACCGGGGAGCTGTTTTTT. It is translated as CAWSKRGTKYTGELFF. The full variable domain, completed using reference TRBV30 and TRBJ2-2, is SQTIHQWPATLVQPVGSPLSLECTVEGTSNPNLYWYRQAAGRGLQLLFYSVGIGQISSEVPQNLSASRPQDRQFILSSKKLLLSDSGFYLCAWSKRGTKYTGELFFGEGSRLTVL.

In this sample, this clone turned up a few times. The rearrangement uses TRBV27 and TRBJ1-2; D remains ambiguous. There are 13 residues in the CDR3. Per the germline V gene, CDR1 is MNHEY and CDR2 is SMNVEV (reference sequence). The germline V and J ends were trimmed by 5 bases and 3 bases, with 10 bases remaining between them. The CDR3 DNA reads as TGTGCCAGCAGTCCCGAGGGCTACTATGGCTACACCTTC. Translation: CASSPEGYYGYTF.

The chain couples TRBV9 to TRBJ2-3; D uncertain. The length of the CDR3 is 14 residues. V lost 0 bases, J lost 2 bases, and 7 bases lay in between. Germline V gene lookup returns CDR1 SGDLS and CDR2 YYNGEE. CDR3 sequence reads: CASSVDAITDTQYF. Written as DNA, the CDR3 is TGTGCCAGCAGCGTAGACGCGATCACAGATACGCAGTATTTT.

This chain uses TRBV6-1 with TRBJ2-3; the D gene is possibly TRBD2 (7 bases). This CDR3 region has 14 residues. The germline V and J ends were trimmed by 7 bases and 3 bases, with 14 bases remaining between them. Germline CDR1 is MNHNS and CDR2 is SASEGT. The CDR3 reads CASTEGGGTDTQYF. The CDR3 DNA is TGTGCCAGCACCGAGGGGGGGGGAACAGATACGCAGTATTTT.

The chain carries TRBV11-2 and TRBJ2-3; 8 bases match TRBD1. The V gene end was trimmed by 1 base and the J gene end by 5 bases; junction bases not matched to a gene: 2. The CDR3 consists of 14 residues. In germline, CDR1 is SGHAT, CDR2 FQNNGV. CDR3 sequence (DNA): TGTGCCAGCAGCTTAGGTACAGGGGGAGATACGCAGTATTTT. Its translation is CASSLGTGGDTQYF.

The V and J genes are TRBV25-1 and TRBJ1-2; 7 bases are shared with TRBD1. CDR1 and CDR2 from the germline V gene are MGHDK and SYGVNS. Trimming at V came to 3 bases and at J to 4 bases, leaving 11 bases not matched to a gene. The CDR3 runs to 16 residues. The CDR3 DNA reads TGTGCCAGCAGTGACGCGGGGCCAGGGGGTTCCTATGGCTACACCTTC. It yields the protein CASSDAGPGGSYGYTF.

The genes are TRBV9 and TRBJ1-1; D unclear. The CDR3 is 14 amino acids. CDR1 is SGDLS, CDR2 YYNGEE, per germline. V lost 4 bases to trimming and J lost 4 bases, with 14 bases between them. The CDR3 here is CASSPLNRGTEAFF. Here the CDR3 DNA reads TGTGCCAGCAGCCCCCTCAACCGGGGCACTGAAGCTTTCTTT.

CDR3 nucleotide sequence: TGTGCCAGCAGCCCCTCTACCACCGGGGAGCTGTTTTTT. This translates into CASSPSTTGELFF. This chain links TRBV11-3 with TRBJ2-2; D remains ambiguous. Trimming stripped 5 bases from V and 4 bases from J, with 8 bases between. Germline loops: CDR1 SGHNT, CDR2 YENEEA. CDR3 length equals 13 residues.

The chain joins TRBV5-1 to TRBJ2-3; weak D call: TRBD1 (5 bases). This CDR3 contains 14 residues. Germline lookup yields CDR1 SGHRS and CDR2 YFSETQ. V was cut by 0 bases and J by 6 bases, with 11 bases left in between. CDR3 protein: CASSLGGFRDTQYF. CDR3 DNA: TGCGCCAGCAGCTTGGGGGGCTTTCGGGATACGCAGTATTTT.